These 9 T cell receptor beta chains originate from one sample sequenced in a study of CD8 T cells in Susac syndrome. Reverse transcription used about 0.5 to 1 ug RNA and random hexamers. MiXCR, applied by TCRdb to the immunoSEQ multiplex PCR reads, yields one record per CDR3 protein. This table holds some 250,000 distinct CDR3 sequences, 90% to 97% found once. Material for sequencing was CD4+ T cells from PBMCs. Every receptor here comes from a human donor with Susac syndrome.

The chain has TRBV14 and TRBJ2-2; D is uncertain. This CDR3 region has 16 residues. V was cut by 0 bases and J by 5 bases, with 13 bases left in between. Looked up from germline, CDR1 is SGHDN and CDR2 is FVKESK. CDR3 sequence (DNA): TGTGCCAGCAGCCAAGATCGAGCTCGAAGGACCGGGGAGCTGTTTTTT. This gives the protein CASSQDRARRTGELFF.

The chain joins TRBV15 to TRBJ1-1; 9 bases are a match to TRBD1. CDR1 and CDR2 (germline): LNHNV, YYDKDF (reference sequence). The CDR3 consists of 17 residues. Trimming cost V 1 base and J 3 bases; bases outside gene matches: 9. The CDR3 DNA reads TGTGCCACCAGCAGAGGCTTAAGACAGGGGGTATACACTGAAGCTTTCTTT. It encodes CATSRGLRQGVYTEAFF.

The chain has TRBV29-1 and TRBJ1-1, with D unresolved. The germline gives CDR1 SQVTM, CDR2 ANQGSEA. V was clipped by 6 bases and J by 4 bases, with 15 bases between them. The CDR3 extends over 13 amino acids. The CDR3 sequence is CSVVEMSVTEAFF. For the CDR3, the DNA is TGCAGCGTGGTTGAAATGTCAGTCACTGAAGCTTTCTTT.

This rearrangement joins TRBV4-1 to TRBJ1-2, with a weak D call TRBD1 (6 bases). Germline-derived CDR1 and CDR2 are MGHRA and YSYEKL. The CDR3 has 14 residues. V was trimmed by 0 bases and J by 7 bases, leaving 12 bases between them. CDR3 sequence reads: CASSQDGGASGYTF. The CDR3 bases are TGCGCCAGCAGCCAAGATGGGGGGGCCAGTGGCTACACCTTC.

This clonotype was recorded only once. The chain has TRBV7-2 and TRBJ2-7; TRBD1 aligns across 7 bases. This CDR3 is 14 amino acids long. J gave up 6 bases and V 6 bases, and 11 bases lay outside the gene matches. The V gene's germline CDR1 is SGHTA and CDR2 FQGNSA. CDR3 sequence reads: CASRDGQVSVEQYF. The CDR3 DNA reads TGTGCCAGCAGGGACGGACAGGTATCAGTCGAGCAGTACTTC.

This chain uses TRBV20-1 with TRBJ1-1; D not certain. The germline gives CDR1 DFQATT, CDR2 SNEGSKA (reference sequence). The CDR3 loop spans 11 amino acids. V was trimmed by 0 bases and J by 6 bases, leaving 5 bases between them. The CDR3 loop is CSARDLSEAFF. In DNA, the CDR3 is TGCAGTGCTAGAGATCTTTCTGAAGCTTTCTTT.

The rearrangement uses TRBV27 and TRBJ2-7; D is uncertain. The CDR3 is made up of 14 amino acids. Per the germline V gene, CDR1 is MNHEY and CDR2 is SMNVEV (reference sequence). V was trimmed by 6 bases and J by 4 bases, leaving 16 bases between them. CDR3 nucleotide sequence: TGTGCCAGCAGGTTGAGGACGGATTTGTACGAGCAGTACTTC. Encoded protein: CASRLRTDLYEQYF.

This clonotype was detected once. The chain carries TRBV4-1 and TRBJ1-1, with D possibly being TRBD1 (5 bases). CDR1 is MGHRA and CDR2 is YSYEKL in the germline V gene. The CDR3 totals 15 residues. V was trimmed by 2 bases and J by 5 bases, leaving 15 bases between them. The CDR3 sequence: CASSQPGTDQTEAFF. CDR3 coding DNA: TGCGCCAGCAGCCAACCCGGGACCGACCAGACTGAAGCTTTCTTT.

The rearrangement links TRBV30 to TRBJ2-7; possibly TRBD1 for D (6 bases). The CDR3 extends over 12 amino acids. Germline CDR1 and CDR2: GTSNPN and SVGIG (reference sequence). V lost 3 bases and J 6 bases, leaving 12 bases between the germline ends. DNA for the CDR3: TGTGCCTGGAGCGGTAGAGGGGGCGAGCAGTACTTC. Protein product: CAWSGRGGEQYF.